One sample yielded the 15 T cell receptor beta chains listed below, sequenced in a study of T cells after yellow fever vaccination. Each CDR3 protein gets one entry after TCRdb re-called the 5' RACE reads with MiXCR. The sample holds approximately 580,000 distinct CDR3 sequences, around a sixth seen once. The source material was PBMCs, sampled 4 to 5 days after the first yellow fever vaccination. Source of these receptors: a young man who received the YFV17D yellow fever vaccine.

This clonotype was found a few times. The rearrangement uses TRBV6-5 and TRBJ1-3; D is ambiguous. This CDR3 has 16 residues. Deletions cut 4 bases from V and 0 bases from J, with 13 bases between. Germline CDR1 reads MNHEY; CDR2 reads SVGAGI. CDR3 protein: CASSFRALSSGNTIYF. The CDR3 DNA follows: TGTGCCAGCAGTTTCCGGGCTTTAAGCTCTGGAAACACCATATATTTT.

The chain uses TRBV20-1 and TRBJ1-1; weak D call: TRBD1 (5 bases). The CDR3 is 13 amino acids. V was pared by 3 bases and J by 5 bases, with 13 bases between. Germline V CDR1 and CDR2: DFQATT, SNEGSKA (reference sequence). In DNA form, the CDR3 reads TGCAGTGCTAGGCCCGAGGCAGGGACTGAAGCTTTCTTT. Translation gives CSARPEAGTEAFF.

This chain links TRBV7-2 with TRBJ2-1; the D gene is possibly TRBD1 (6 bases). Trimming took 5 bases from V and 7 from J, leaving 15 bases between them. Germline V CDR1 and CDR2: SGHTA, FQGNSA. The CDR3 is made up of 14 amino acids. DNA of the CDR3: TGTGCCAGCAGCGCCGTGGGCAGGGGAAATGAGCAGTTCTTC. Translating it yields CASSAVGRGNEQFF.

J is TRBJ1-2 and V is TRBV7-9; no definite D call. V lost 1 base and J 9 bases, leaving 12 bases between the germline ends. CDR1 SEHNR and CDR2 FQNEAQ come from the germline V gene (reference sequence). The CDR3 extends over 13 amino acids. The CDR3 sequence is CASSLGGLDRYTF. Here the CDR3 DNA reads TGTGCCAGCAGCTTAGGGGGTCTCGACCGCTACACCTTC. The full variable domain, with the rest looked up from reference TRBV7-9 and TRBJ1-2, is DTGVSQNPRHKITKRGQNVTFRCDPISEHNRLYWYRQTLGQGPEFLTYFQNEAQLEKSRLLSDRFSAERPKGSFSTLEIQRTEQGDSAMYLCASSLGGLDRYTFGSGTRLTVV.

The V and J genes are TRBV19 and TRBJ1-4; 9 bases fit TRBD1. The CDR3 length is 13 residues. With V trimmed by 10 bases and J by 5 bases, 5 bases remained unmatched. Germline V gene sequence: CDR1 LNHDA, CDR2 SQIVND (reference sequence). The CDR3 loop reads CATAGTGNEKLFF. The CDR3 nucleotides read TGTGCCACCGCCGGGACAGGGAATGAAAAACTGTTTTTT.

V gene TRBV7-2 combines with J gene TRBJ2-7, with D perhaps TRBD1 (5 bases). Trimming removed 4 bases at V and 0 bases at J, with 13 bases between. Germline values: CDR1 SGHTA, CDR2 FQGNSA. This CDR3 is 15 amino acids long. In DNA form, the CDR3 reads TGTGCCAGCAGCTCTCTTGGGGCAGCCTCCTACGAGCAGTACTTC. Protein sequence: CASSSLGAASYEQYF.

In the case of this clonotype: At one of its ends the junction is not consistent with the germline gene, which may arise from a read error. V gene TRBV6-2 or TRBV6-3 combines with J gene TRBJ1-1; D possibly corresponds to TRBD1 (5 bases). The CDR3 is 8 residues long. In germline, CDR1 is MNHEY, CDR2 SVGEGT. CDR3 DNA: TGTGCCAGCAGAGACCCAGGGTTT. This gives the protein CASRDPGF.

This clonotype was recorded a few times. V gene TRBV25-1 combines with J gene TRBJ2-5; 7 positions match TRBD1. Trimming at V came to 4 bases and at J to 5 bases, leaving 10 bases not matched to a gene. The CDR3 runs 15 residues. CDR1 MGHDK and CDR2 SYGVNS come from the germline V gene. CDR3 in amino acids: CASSVPGQPSETQYF. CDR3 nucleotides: TGTGCCAGCAGTGTGCCGGGACAGCCTTCGGAGACCCAGTACTTC.

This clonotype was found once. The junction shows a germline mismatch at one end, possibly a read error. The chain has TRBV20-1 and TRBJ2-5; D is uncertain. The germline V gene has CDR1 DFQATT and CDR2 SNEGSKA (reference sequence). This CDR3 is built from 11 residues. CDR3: CCARWEETQYF. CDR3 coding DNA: TGCTGTGCTAGGTGGGAAGAGACCCAGTACTTC.

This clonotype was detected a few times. CDR3 in DNA: TGTGCCAGCAGCCAAGGCAGGGTAGGAACAGATACGCAGTATTTT. It specifies CASSQGRVGTDTQYF. The chain couples TRBV4-2 to TRBJ2-3, with TRBD1 as a possible D gene (5 bases). This CDR3 has 15 amino acids. V was pared by 1 base and J by 3 bases, with 11 bases between. CDR1 and CDR2 from the germline V gene are LGHNA and YNFKEQ.

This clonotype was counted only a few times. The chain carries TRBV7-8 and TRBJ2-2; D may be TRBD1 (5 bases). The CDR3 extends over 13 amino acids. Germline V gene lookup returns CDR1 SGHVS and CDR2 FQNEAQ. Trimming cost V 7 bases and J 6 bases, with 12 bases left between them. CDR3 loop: CASKRTFPGELFF. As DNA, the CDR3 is TGTGCCAGCAAAAGGACATTCCCCGGGGAGCTGTTTTTT.

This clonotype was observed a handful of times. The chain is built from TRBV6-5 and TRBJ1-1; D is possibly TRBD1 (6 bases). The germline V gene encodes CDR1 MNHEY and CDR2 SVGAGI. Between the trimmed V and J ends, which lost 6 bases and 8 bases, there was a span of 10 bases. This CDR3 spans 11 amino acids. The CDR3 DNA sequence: TGTGCCAGCAGAGGGGGACTCGAAGCTTTCTTT. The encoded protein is CASRGGLEAFF.

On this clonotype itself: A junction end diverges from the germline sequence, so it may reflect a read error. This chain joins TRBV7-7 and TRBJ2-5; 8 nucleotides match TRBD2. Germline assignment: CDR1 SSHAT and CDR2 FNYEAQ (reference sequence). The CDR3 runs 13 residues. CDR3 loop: CASSPASGETQYF. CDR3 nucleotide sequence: TGTGCTAGCAGCCCCGCTAGCGGGGAGACCCAGTACTTC.

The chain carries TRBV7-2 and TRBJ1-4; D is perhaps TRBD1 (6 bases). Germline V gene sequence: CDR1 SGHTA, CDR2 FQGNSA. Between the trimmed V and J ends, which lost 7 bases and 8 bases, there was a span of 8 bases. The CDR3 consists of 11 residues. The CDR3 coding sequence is TGTGCCAGCACACAGGGAGAAAAACTGTTTTTT. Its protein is CASTQGEKLFF.

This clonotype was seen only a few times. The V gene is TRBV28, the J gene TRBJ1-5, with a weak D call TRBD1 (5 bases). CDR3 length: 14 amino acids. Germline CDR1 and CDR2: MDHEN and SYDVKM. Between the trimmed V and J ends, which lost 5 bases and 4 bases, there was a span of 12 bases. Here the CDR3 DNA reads TGTGCCAGCAGTAAGGGACGGCAAAATCAGCCCCAGCATTTT. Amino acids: CASSKGRQNQPQHF.